This is a list of T cell receptor beta chains from one sample in a study of shared clonotypes between healthy human individuals. Assay used: immunoSEQ multiplex PCR; TCRdb lists only in-frame clones, some missing. The top ten clones hold over 9% of a sample with a few hundred thousand clones, around 74% of them seen once. The sequenced material came from memory CD4+ T cells sorted from blood. These receptors all come from a man aged 25 to 45 in good health. Both conserved end residues are part of each CDR3. D genes are given only for firm matches. Clone size is stated in some rows and not others, as once, few, many or a class when expanded.

cdr3_aa	cdr3_nt	clone_size	v_call	j_call	d_call
CASSFIGDQPQHF	TGTGCCAGCAGCTTTATAGGGGATCAGCCCCAGCATTTT	.	TRBV5-6	TRBJ1-5	.
CASSPRAGGTDTQYF	TGTGCCAGTAGTCCGAGGGCCGGGGGCACAGATACGCAGTATTTT	.	TRBV19	TRBJ2-3	.
CASSLDRAGRSYNEQFF	TGTGCCAGCAGCTTAGATCGAGCGGGCCGCTCCTACAATGAGCAGTTCTTC	.	TRBV7-9	TRBJ2-1	.
CASSQRTALPHEQYF	TGCGCCAGCAGTCAACGGACGGCTCTCCCCCACGAGCAGTACTTC	few	TRBV5-1	TRBJ2-7	.
CASAVQGDQPQHF	TGTGCCAGCGCCGTCCAGGGGGATCAGCCCCAGCATTTT	.	TRBV7-9	TRBJ1-5	TRBD1
CASSLVGQGETQYF	TGTGCCAGCAGCTTGGTGGGACAGGGGGAGACCCAGTACTTC	few	TRBV5-8	TRBJ2-5	TRBD1
CASSQDLRNRDRGYEQYF	TGCGCCAGCAGCCAAGATCTAAGGAACCGGGACAGGGGCTACGAGCAGTACTTC	.	TRBV4-3	TRBJ2-7	TRBD1
CASSDQGIRNTGELFF	TGTGCCAGCAGTGATCAGGGGATTAGGAACACCGGGGAGCTGTTTTTT	.	TRBV2	TRBJ2-2	.
CASSGDRAGGNHIAKNIQYF	TGTGCCAGCAGCGGCGACAGGGCCGGTGGGAATCACATAGCCAAAAACATTCAGTACTTC	once	TRBV5-8	TRBJ2-4	TRBD1
CAISSDSYNEQFF	TGTGCCATTTCTAGCGACTCCTACAATGAGCAGTTCTTC	.	TRBV6-6	TRBJ2-1	.
CASTRPGLAGSLDTQYF	TGTGCCAGCACCCGCCCCGGACTAGCGGGTAGCTTAGATACGCAGTATTTT	.	TRBV27	TRBJ2-3	TRBD2
CASSPWDRGPNEQFF	TGTGCCAGCAGCCCCTGGGACAGGGGTCCGAATGAGCAGTTCTTC	.	TRBV7-8	TRBJ2-1	TRBD1
CASSLIPPGQAYGYTF	TGTGCCAGCAGTTTAATTCCCCCGGGACAGGCCTATGGCTACACCTTC	.	TRBV27	TRBJ1-2	TRBD1
CASSLASGTQETQYF	TGTGCCAGCAGCTTGGCTAGCGGGACGCAAGAGACCCAGTACTTC	.	TRBV7-2	TRBJ2-5	TRBD2
CATQRGDTQYF	TGTGCCACCCAAAGGGGAGATACGCAGTATTTT	.	TRBV6-5	TRBJ2-3	.
CASSLGEGPKANYGYTF	TGCGCCAGCAGCTTGGGGGAGGGGCCGAAAGCTAACTATGGCTACACCTTC	.	TRBV5-1	TRBJ1-2	.
CASRVGEETQYF	TGTGCCAGCAGGGTAGGGGAGGAGACCCAGTACTTC	many	TRBV6-5	TRBJ2-5	.
CASSFRTDEQFF	TGCGCCAGCAGCTTTAGGACTGATGAGCAGTTCTTC	.	TRBV4-1	TRBJ2-1	.
CASSSIGQGGFADTQYF	TGCGCCAGCAGCTCGATCGGACAGGGTGGTTTCGCAGATACGCAGTATTTT	.	TRBV5-1	TRBJ2-3	TRBD1
CASIQAGLFEKLFF	TGTGCCAGCATCCAGGCGGGTCTATTCGAAAAACTGTTTTTT	.	TRBV28	TRBJ1-4	.
CASRSARRDANYGYTF	TGTGCCAGCAGAAGTGCCCGCAGGGATGCTAACTATGGCTACACCTTC	.	TRBV7-9	TRBJ1-2	.
CASSRTGGFTGELFF	TGTGCCAGCAGTCGTACAGGGGGCTTCACCGGGGAGCTGTTTTTT	.	TRBV28	TRBJ2-2	TRBD1
CASGLTDYTDTQYF	TGTGCTAGTGGTTTGACAGACTACACAGATACGCAGTATTTT	.	TRBV12-5	TRBJ2-3	.
CASSTRAGTGELFF	TGTGCCAGCAGCACCAGGGCTGGCACCGGGGAGCTGTTTTTT	.	TRBV7-2	TRBJ2-2	.
CASSRQDSGNEKLFF	TGTGCCAGCAGCCGTCAGGACAGTGGCAATGAAAAACTGTTTTTT	.	TRBV7-9	TRBJ1-4	.
CASNPGQGDYGYTF	TGTGCCAGCAATCCAGGACAGGGGGACTATGGCTACACCTTC	.	TRBV2	TRBJ1-2	TRBD1
CASTRAGGYNEQFF	TGTGCCAGCACACGAGCGGGAGGATACAATGAGCAGTTCTTC	.	TRBV6-1	TRBJ2-1	TRBD2
CASSPQGTNTEAFF	TGTGCCAGTAGTCCACAGGGGACGAACACTGAAGCTTTCTTT	.	TRBV19	TRBJ1-1	TRBD1
CASSDRTSNQPQHF	TGCGCCAGCAGTGACAGGACAAGCAATCAGCCCCAGCATTTT	.	TRBV10-2	TRBJ1-5	.
CASSFSAGLEQFF	TGCGCCAGCAGCTTTTCCGCGGGATTAGAGCAGTTCTTC	.	TRBV5-1	TRBJ2-1	.
CASSGESSSSSGANVLTF	TGCGCCAGCAGCGGCGAGAGTTCTTCCTCCTCTGGGGCCAACGTCCTGACTTTC	.	TRBV5-1	TRBJ2-6	.
CASSFRAGGIDEQFF	TGTGCCAGCAGTTTTCGGGCAGGGGGCATTGATGAGCAGTTCTTC	.	TRBV27	TRBJ2-1	TRBD1
CSVGQNGELFF	TGCAGCGTTGGCCAGAACGGGGAGCTGTTTTTT	.	TRBV29-1	TRBJ2-2	.
CASRGGAQETQYF	TGTGCCAGCAGGGGGGGAGCTCAAGAGACCCAGTACTTC	.	TRBV2	TRBJ2-5	.